What follows are 16 T cell receptor beta chains derived from one specimen sequenced in a study of cytomegalovirus exposure and HLA in healthy donors. Primers for the PCR totalled 60 Vbeta and 13 Jbeta. Assay used: immunoSEQ multiplex PCR; TCRdb lists only in-frame clones, some missing. In the table there are more than 200,000 clones, about 80% of which are singletons. Sequenced input: PBMCs. The receptor set was obtained from a young man in good health and CMV-seronegative.

The V call is TRBV7-8, the J call TRBJ2-7; 8 bases are a match to TRBD1. The CDR3 sequence is 16 residues long. J was trimmed by 0 bases and V by 0 bases; bases with no gene match: 4. Germline lookup yields CDR1 SGHVS and CDR2 FQNEAQ. In nucleotides, the CDR3 is TGTGCCAGCAGCTTAGCAACGGACAGGGCCTCCTACGAGCAGTACTTC. Translated, it gives CASSLATDRASYEQYF.

The chain recombines TRBV7-9 with TRBJ2-6; D is unclear. This CDR3 comprises 15 residues. Germline lookup yields CDR1 SEHNR and CDR2 FQNEAQ (reference sequence). Between the trimmed V and J ends, which lost 10 bases and 1 base, there was a span of 14 bases. In DNA, the CDR3 is TGTGCCACCACCATTACGGGTTCTGGGGCCAACGTCCTGACTTTC. This sequence encodes CATTITGSGANVLTF.

A single count supports this clone. The V call is TRBV27, the J call TRBJ1-1; no reliable D call. Germline CDR1 MNHEY, CDR2 SMNVEV (reference sequence). This CDR3 is 13 amino acids long. V lost 3 bases and J lost 1, with 6 bases in between. CDR3 sequence reads: CASSFMANTEAFF. Written as DNA, the CDR3 is TGTGCCAGCAGTTTCATGGCGAACACTGAAGCTTTCTTT.

This clone was picked up a small number of times. The chain employs TRBV6-5 and TRBJ1-6, with TRBD1 matching over 7 bases. The CDR3 has 12 amino acids. V trimming: 6 bases; J trimming: 10 bases; junction bases outside the gene matches: 3. Germline-derived CDR1 and CDR2 are MNHEY and SVGAGI. DNA of the CDR3: TGTGCCAGCAGAAGACAGGGATCACCCCTCCACTTT. It translates to CASRRQGSPLHF.

The rearrangement joins TRBV29-1 to TRBJ1-1, with D tentatively TRBD1 (6 bases). This CDR3 has 15 residues. Germline loops: CDR1 SQVTM, CDR2 ANQGSEA. Trimming left V 0 bases short and J 12 bases short, with 23 bases between. The CDR3 nucleotides are TGCAGCGTTGAAGATTGGCAGGGGTTGGTACGTGTTTCTTTCTTT. This gives the protein CSVEDWQGLVRVSFF.

This clone was seen only once. The chain recombines TRBV15 with TRBJ1-1; D is perhaps TRBD1 (6 bases). With 4 bases removed from V and 1 base from J, the gap between germline ends came to 19 bases. This CDR3 spans 17 amino acids. The germline gives CDR1 LNHNV, CDR2 YYDKDF (reference sequence). CDR3 residues: CATSNPQGARGNTEAFF. The CDR3 DNA reads as TGTGCCACCAGCAATCCCCAAGGGGCCAGGGGGAACACTGAAGCTTTCTTT.

This chain links TRBV11-2 with TRBJ2-1; D is ambiguous. Germline assignment: CDR1 SGHAT and CDR2 FQNNGV. V lost 6 bases and J 5 bases, leaving 11 bases between the germline ends. The CDR3 is 13 amino acids. The DNA of the CDR3 is TGTGCCAGCAGTCCCAACACAAACAATGAGCAGTTCTTC. Residues: CASSPNTNNEQFF.

The genes are TRBV7-9 and TRBJ2-1; 8 bases match TRBD1. CDR1 and CDR2 from the germline V gene are SEHNR and FQNEAQ (reference sequence). This CDR3 has 14 amino acids. Germline trimming cut 6 bases from V and 7 bases from J; bases unmatched to any gene: 8. CDR3 protein: CASSHRGRRNEQFF. CDR3 DNA: TGTGCCAGCAGTCACAGGGGGAGGAGGAATGAGCAGTTCTTC.

The chain couples TRBV5-1 to TRBJ2-2; 14 nucleotides agree with TRBD2. Trimming removed 4 bases from V and 1 base from J; junction bases left unmatched: 9. Germline V CDR1 and CDR2: SGHRS, YFSETQ. The CDR3 length is 19 residues. DNA for the CDR3: TGCGCCAGCAGCGCCAGACTAGCGGGAGGGCCTATGAACACCGGGGAGCTGTTTTTT. Its protein product is CASSARLAGGPMNTGELFF.

The chain recombines TRBV27 with TRBJ2-7; 7 nucleotides align to TRBD1. The trim removed 5 bases at V and 2 bases at J, leaving 12 bases unmatched. The CDR3 is made up of 16 amino acids. Germline V gene data show CDR1 as MNHEY and CDR2 as SMNVEV (reference sequence). The CDR3 sequence is CASSPRGQPNPYEQYF. DNA of the CDR3: TGTGCCAGCAGTCCGAGGGGACAGCCAAACCCCTACGAGCAGTACTTC.

The chain links TRBV11-2 to TRBJ2-7; TRBD2 matches at 7 bases. The CDR3 runs to 17 residues. Per the germline V gene, CDR1 is SGHAT and CDR2 is FQNNGV. The V and J ends lost 8 bases and 5 bases, in that order; junction bases with no gene match: 21. CDR3 region: CASGKTMGGARADEQYF. The CDR3 region has the DNA TGTGCCAGCGGGAAAACCATGGGAGGGGCCAGAGCGGACGAGCAGTACTTC.

The count of this clone is one. This chain uses TRBV18 with TRBJ2-3; 8 bases match TRBD2. Germline loops: CDR1 KGHSH, CDR2 LQKENI. The CDR3 runs to 15 residues. V dropped 0 bases and J dropped 2; count of bases not matched to a gene: 1. CDR3 protein: CASSPPSGITDTQYF. Written as DNA, the CDR3 is TGTGCCAGCTCACCACCTAGCGGGATCACAGATACGCAGTATTTT.

The rearrangement links TRBV29-1 to TRBJ2-5, with 8 bases identical to TRBD2. CDR1 is SQVTM and CDR2 is ANQGSEA in the germline V gene. The junction had 8 bases not matched to a gene; V was cut back by 4 bases and J by 1 base. CDR3 length: 15 residues. The CDR3 protein is CSVGGSGARQETQYF. The CDR3 region has the DNA TGCAGCGTTGGAGGTAGCGGGGCGCGCCAAGAGACCCAGTACTTC. The full variable domain, completed using reference TRBV29-1 and TRBJ2-5, is SAVISQKPSRDICQRGTSLTIQCQVDSQVTMMFWYRQQPGQSLTLIATANQGSEATYESGFVIDKFPISRPNLTFSTLTVSNMSPEDSSIYLCSVGGSGARQETQYFGPGTRLLVL.

J is TRBJ2-7 and V is TRBV5-6; 7 bases match TRBD1. The CDR3 covers 11 residues. Germline values: CDR1 SGHDT, CDR2 YYEEEE. V was pared by 5 bases and J by 6 bases, with 2 bases of the junction left unmatched. The CDR3 is CASRAGGEQYF. The CDR3 DNA sequence: TGTGCCAGCAGGGCAGGGGGCGAGCAGTACTTC. The variable domain in full, completed from reference TRBV5-6 and TRBJ2-7, reads DAGVTQSPTHLIKTRGQQVTLRCSPKSGHDTVSWYQQALGQGPQFIFQYYEEEERQRGNFPDRFSGHQFPNYSSELNVNALLLGDSALYLCASRAGGEQYFGPGTRLTVT.

This sequence joins TRBV7-9 and TRBJ2-1; 9 nucleotides align to TRBD2. The germline V gene has CDR1 SEHNR and CDR2 FQNEAQ (reference sequence). CDR3 length: 15 residues. V shed 1 base and J 8 bases; nucleotides not matched to a gene: 6. In DNA form, the CDR3 reads TGTGCCAGCAGCTTAGGGAGCGGGAGGACCGATGAGCAGTTCTTC. It yields the protein CASSLGSGRTDEQFF.

The chain couples TRBV5-6 to TRBJ2-7; D possibly corresponds to TRBD2 (5 bases). V lost 6 bases and J 2 bases, leaving 15 bases between the germline ends. The CDR3 extends over 14 amino acids. Germline CDR1 SGHDT, CDR2 YYEEEE. Here the CDR3 reads CASTVPGYPYEQYF. The CDR3 DNA sequence: TGTGCCAGCACCGTTCCGGGATATCCCTACGAGCAGTACTTC. The full variable domain, completed using reference TRBV5-6 and TRBJ2-7, is DAGVTQSPTHLIKTRGQQVTLRCSPKSGHDTVSWYQQALGQGPQFIFQYYEEEERQRGNFPDRFSGHQFPNYSSELNVNALLLGDSALYLCASTVPGYPYEQYFGPGTRLTVT.